One sample yielded the 12 T cell receptor beta chains listed below, sequenced in a study of monozygotic twins with inflammatory bowel disease. TCRdb re-called the 5' RACE reads, yielding one record per CDR3 amino acid sequence without DNA. The sample holds around 99,000 distinct CDR3 sequences. The sample consisted of blood. These receptors originate from a human donor with ulcerative colitis or Crohn's disease, or a healthy co-twin of an affected twin (not recorded which).

The V and J genes are TRBV7-9 and TRBJ2-5; TCRdb picks TRBD1, but there is no DNA to check that call. Germline V gene sequence: CDR1 SEHNR, CDR2 FQNEAQ (reference sequence). The CDR3 sequence is 14 residues long. The CDR3 is CASSPGAGRETQYF.

This chain joins TRBV7-3 and TRBJ1-1. Germline lookup yields CDR1 SGHTA and CDR2 FQGTGA. There are 14 residues in the CDR3. CDR3 sequence reads: CASSLKAGNTEAFF.

The J gene is TRBJ2-2, the V gene TRBV6-1; the D gene TCRdb calls, TRBD2, cannot be checked with no DNA. The CDR3 is 18 amino acids. Germline V gene data show CDR1 as MNHNS and CDR2 as SASEGT. The chain's CDR3 is CASSDRTSGRGHPGELFF.

V and J are TRBV7-3 and TRBJ2-7; the TCRdb call, TRBD1, lacks DNA for checking. Germline CDR1 SGHTA, CDR2 FQGTGA. This CDR3 comprises 16 residues. CDR3 loop: CASSLRPTGVGNEQYF.

The chain carries TRBV28 and TRBJ1-2; TCRdb gives TRBD1 as the D gene, but with no DNA this cannot be confirmed. The CDR3 is 15 residues long. Germline CDR1 reads MDHEN; CDR2 reads SYDVKM. CDR3 protein: CASSRPGQGSYGYTF.

The genes are TRBV12-3 or TRBV12-4 and TRBJ1-2; the D call of TRBD1 rests on TCRdb alone, since no DNA is present to check it. The CDR3 spans 14 residues. CDR3 loop: CASSLDRVNYGYTF.

The J gene is TRBJ1-3, the V gene TRBV2; TCRdb's D call, TRBD1, is unchecked because there is no DNA. Germline lookup yields CDR1 SNHLY and CDR2 FYNNEI. This CDR3 region has 17 residues. The CDR3 here is CASSEGPQGWFGNTIYF.

V is TRBV10-3 and J is TRBJ2-1; with no DNA, the TCRdb D assignment of TRBD2 cannot be verified. The germline gives CDR1 ENHRY, CDR2 SYGVKD. The CDR3 covers 18 residues. The CDR3 spells CAISETRGGRVSYNEQFF.

The chain couples TRBV5-1 to TRBJ2-1; TCRdb returns TRBD1, unconfirmable since there is no DNA. The CDR3 extends over 18 amino acids. Germline assignment: CDR1 SGHRS and CDR2 YFSETQ. CDR3 loop: CASSQGLQTGGSVNEQFF.

The rearrangement joins TRBV11-1 to TRBJ2-1; TCRdb's assignment of TRBD1 cannot be checked, as there is no DNA. The germline V gene has CDR1 SGHAT and CDR2 FQDESV (reference sequence). The CDR3 consists of 14 residues. The CDR3 sequence is CASSPRTPTAEQFF.

The CDR3 protein is CASSIGSGFGETQYF. V usage is TRBV19 and J usage is TRBJ2-5; TCRdb's D call of TRBD1 is untestable without DNA. Germline V lookup: CDR1 LNHDA, CDR2 SQIVND (reference sequence). This CDR3 is 15 amino acids long.

This chain links TRBV24-1 with TRBJ1-4; TCRdb's D gene call, TRBD1, goes unchecked for lack of DNA. The germline V gene encodes CDR1 KGHDR and CDR2 SFDVKD. The CDR3 totals 15 residues. The CDR3 loop is CATSDTGRGNEKLFF.